The sequence of this TCR beta chain was determined in a study of cytomegalovirus exposure and HLA in healthy donors. Researchers ran the PCR with 60 Vbeta and 13 Jbeta primers. Assay used: immunoSEQ multiplex PCR; TCRdb lists only in-frame clones, some missing. The table shows around 160,000 clones, with over 70% occurring only once. Germline values: CDR1 MNHEY, CDR2 SVGAGI. CDR3 size: 14 residues. V gave up 7 bases and J gave up 4 bases, with 14 bases separating them. The chain combines TRBV6-5 with TRBJ2-1, with a weak D call TRBD2 (5 bases). Material: PBMCs. The TCR was taken from a woman in her 40s in good health and CMV-seropositive. CDR3: CASTPEGGYNEQFF. The CDR3 DNA reads as TGTGCCAGCACCCCAGAGGGCGGATACAATGAGCAGTTCTTC.